These 22 T cell receptor beta chains share one sample of origin, sequenced in a study of identical twins. TCRdb itself ran the 5' RACE reads through MiXCR, one entry per CDR3 protein. This repertoire shows some 200,000 distinct CDR3 sequences, roughly 7.5% found once; its top ten account for less than 2%. This same sample was also part of a study on yellow fever vaccine responses in identical twins.

Sequencing was done on a sample of memory (CD45RO+) T cells sorted from blood. The source is a woman in her late teens or twenties in good health.

This clonotype was picked up a small number of times. CDR3 coding DNA: TGTGCCAGCAGCGTCTTAGCGGCCATAAATACGCAGTATTTT. As protein: CASSVLAAINTQYF. This sequence joins TRBV7-2 and TRBJ2-3; tentative D call: TRBD2 (6 bases). Germline V gene sequence: CDR1 SGHTA, CDR2 FQGNSA. The CDR3 totals 14 residues. V dropped 5 bases and J dropped 7 bases, with 16 bases sitting between them. Full variable domain (remainder filled in from reference TRBV7-2 and TRBJ2-3): GAGVSQSPSNKVTEKGKDVELRCDPISGHTALYWYRQSLGQGLEFLIYFQGNSAPDKSGLPSDRFSAERTGGSVSTLTIQRTQQEDSAVYLCASSVLAAINTQYFGPGTRLTVL.

At least ten counts were recorded for this clonotype. The chain uses TRBV5-1 and TRBJ2-7; a possible D gene is TRBD2 (6 bases). The ends were cut back, 1 base at V and 2 bases at J, with 13 bases in the middle. CDR3 length equals 15 residues. Germline V CDR1 and CDR2: SGHRS, YFSETQ. The DNA for the CDR3 is TGCGCCAGCAGCTTGTGGGCGGGAACTACCTACGAGCAGTACTTC. As protein: CASSLWAGTTYEQYF.

This chain connects TRBV7-2 to TRBJ2-5, with D perhaps matching TRBD2 (6 bases). The CDR3 consists of 14 residues. Trimming stripped 5 bases from V and 4 bases from J, with 14 bases between. The V gene's germline CDR1 is SGHTA and CDR2 FQGNSA. CDR3 bases: TGTGCCAGCAGCCCCGGGCGAGCGGGAGAGACCCAGTACTTC. Encoded protein: CASSPGRAGETQYF.

Ten or more counts support this clonotype. This chain joins TRBV5-1 and TRBJ2-7; a weak D match, TRBD2 (6 bases). Deletions cut 2 bases from V and 6 bases from J, with 21 bases between. CDR3 size: 16 residues. Germline V lookup: CDR1 SGHRS, CDR2 YFSETQ. CDR3 sequence (DNA): TGCGCCAGCAGCTTTGGGAGGACTGGAGAAACTTCCGAGCAGTACTTC. Encoded protein: CASSFGRTGETSEQYF.

The CDR3 protein is CASSDIPGQGNSPLHF. As DNA, the CDR3 is TGTGCCAGCAGCGACATCCCTGGACAGGGGAATTCACCCCTCCACTTT. This sequence joins TRBV9 and TRBJ1-6; 9 nucleotides match TRBD1. The ends lost 3 bases at V and 7 bases at J; junction bases unmatched: 8. This CDR3 is built from 16 residues. CDR1 is SGDLS and CDR2 is YYNGEE in the germline V gene. The variable domain in full, completed from reference TRBV9 and TRBJ1-6, reads DSGVTQTPKHLITATGQRVTLRCSPRSGDLSVYWYQQSLDQGLQFLIQYYNGEERAKGNILERFSAQQFPDLHSELNLSSLELGDSALYFCASSDIPGQGNSPLHFGNGTRLTVT.

In its sample, this clonotype was seen a few times. This chain connects TRBV4-1 to TRBJ2-5, with a tentative D call TRBD2 (6 bases). The CDR3 is 15 amino acids. The V gene's germline CDR1 is MGHRA and CDR2 YSYEKL. Trimming took 3 bases from V and 3 from J, leaving 14 bases between them. The CDR3 nucleotides are TGCGCCAGCAGCCATCATGGCGGAGGGGAAGAGACCCAGTACTTC. Protein product: CASSHHGGGEETQYF.

This clonotype was seen many times. The chain employs TRBV5-6 and TRBJ2-1; weak D call: TRBD2 (6 bases). From germline, CDR1 is SGHDT and CDR2 YYEEEE. The CDR3 is 13 residues long. Trimming removed 0 bases from V and 6 bases from J, with 7 bases in between. As DNA, the CDR3 is TGTGCCAGCAGCTTGGTTAGCGGCAATGAGCAGTTCTTC. Protein sequence: CASSLVSGNEQFF.

The chain uses TRBV27 and TRBJ2-4, with D maybe TRBD2 (6 bases). Trimming removed 4 bases at V and 6 bases at J, with 13 bases between. CDR1 and CDR2 from the germline V gene are MNHEY and SMNVEV (reference sequence). The CDR3 is made up of 14 amino acids. This CDR3 reads CASSYRGMGNIQYF. CDR3 DNA sequence: TGTGCCAGCAGTTACCGGGGGATGGGAAACATTCAGTACTTC.

This clonotype has a count of ten or more. The rearrangement joins TRBV20-1 to TRBJ2-1; D unresolved. The V gene lost 0 bases and the J gene lost 3 bases, with 9 bases spanning the gap. Germline lookup yields CDR1 DFQATT and CDR2 SNEGSKA (reference sequence). The CDR3 length is 14 residues. DNA for the CDR3: TGCAGTGCTAGAGATGGTGGGGACTACAATGAGCAGTTCTTC. This gives the protein CSARDGGDYNEQFF.

This clonotype has only a few counts. The J gene is TRBJ1-4, the V gene TRBV13; the match to TRBD1 covers 9 bases. This CDR3 is built from 15 residues. The junction had 6 bases not matched to a gene; V was cut back by 5 bases and J by 5 bases. Germline V CDR1 and CDR2: PRHDT, FYEKMQ (reference sequence). The CDR3 DNA follows: TGTGCCAGCAGCCTCCCTGGGACAGGGAATGAAAAACTGTTTTTT. As protein: CASSLPGTGNEKLFF.

The chain joins TRBV15 to TRBJ1-3; D is ambiguous. This CDR3 is built from 17 residues. CDR1 and CDR2 (germline): LNHNV, YYDKDF (reference sequence). V dropped 0 bases and J dropped 0 bases, with 12 bases sitting between them. The CDR3 region is CATSRDHGVLSGNTIYF. CDR3 bases: TGTGCCACCAGCAGAGATCACGGTGTACTCTCTGGAAACACCATATATTTT.

J is TRBJ2-1 and V is TRBV6-2 or TRBV6-3; either TRBD1 or TRBD2 may supply D (5 bases each). Trimming stripped 1 base from V and 7 bases from J, with 5 bases between. CDR1 MNHEY and CDR2 SVGEGT come from the germline V gene. The CDR3 is 12 residues long. The CDR3 loop reads CASSYWGNEQFF. The CDR3 bases are TGTGCCAGCAGTTACTGGGGGAATGAGCAGTTCTTC.

There are a few counts of this clonotype. The chain couples TRBV27 to TRBJ1-6, with D maybe TRBD1 (5 bases). Germline assignment: CDR1 MNHEY and CDR2 SMNVEV (reference sequence). The length of the CDR3 is 16 residues. Trimming cost V 3 bases and J 11 bases, with 20 bases left between them. As DNA, the CDR3 is TGTGCCAGCAGTTTCCCCCAAGCAGGGCCGGGGGCACCCCTCCACTTT. Amino acids: CASSFPQAGPGAPLHF.

This clonotype was picked up many times. Here the CDR3 reads CAISFAGVAEQFF. DNA of the CDR3: TGTGCCATCTCTTTCGCGGGAGTGGCCGAGCAGTTCTTC. This chain connects TRBV10-3 to TRBJ2-1; TRBD2 matches at 7 bases. The CDR3 has 13 amino acids. Losses at the gene ends were 8 bases for V and 10 bases for J; bases not matched to a gene: 11. Germline CDR1 ENHRY, CDR2 SYGVKD.

The chain joins TRBV5-1 to TRBJ2-1, with D possibly matching TRBD2 (6 bases). In germline, CDR1 is SGHRS, CDR2 YFSETQ. V was clipped by 0 bases and J by 7 bases, with 8 bases between them. CDR3 size: 13 residues. CDR3 region: CASSLAGENEQFF. CDR3 DNA sequence: TGCGCCAGCAGCTTGGCGGGGGAGAATGAGCAGTTCTTC.

This clonotype appeared a few times. The V gene is TRBV4-3, the J gene TRBJ2-3; TRBD1 is a possible D gene (5 bases). The germline CDR1 and CDR2 sequences are LGHNA and YSLEER. CDR3 length: 16 amino acids. V was cut by 4 bases and J by 0 bases, with 14 bases left in between. CDR3 sequence: CASSLIQVPSTDTQYF. The CDR3 nucleotides are TGCGCCAGCAGCCTTATACAGGTCCCTAGCACAGATACGCAGTATTTT.

V gene TRBV18 combines with J gene TRBJ2-5, with a tentative D call TRBD1 (6 bases). The CDR3 loop spans 15 amino acids. Trimming removed 6 bases from V and 6 bases from J, with 20 bases in between. Germline assignment: CDR1 KGHSH and CDR2 LQKENI. The CDR3 sequence: CASSPEGGSSQTQYF. The DNA for the CDR3 is TGTGCCAGCTCTCCGGAAGGGGGATCCAGCCAGACCCAGTACTTC.

The V gene is TRBV7-2, the J gene TRBJ2-1; D gene uncertain. With 4 bases removed from V and 2 bases from J, the gap between germline ends came to 12 bases. The CDR3 is 15 amino acids. CDR1 is SGHTA and CDR2 is FQGNSA in the germline V gene. CDR3 amino acids: CASSSLTGTYNEQFF. In DNA, the CDR3 is TGTGCCAGCAGCTCCCTGACTGGAACCTACAATGAGCAGTTCTTC. The complete variable domain, with remaining parts taken from reference TRBV7-2 and TRBJ2-1, reads GAGVSQSPSNKVTEKGKDVELRCDPISGHTALYWYRQSLGQGLEFLIYFQGNSAPDKSGLPSDRFSAERTGGSVSTLTIQRTQQEDSAVYLCASSSLTGTYNEQFFGPGTRLTVL.

Only a few counts were recorded for this clonotype. The J gene is TRBJ2-2, the V gene TRBV7-9, with D perhaps matching TRBD1 or TRBD2 (6 bases each). CDR1 is SEHNR and CDR2 is FQNEAQ in the germline V gene (reference sequence). Trimming pared 6 bases from V and 6 bases from J, leaving 11 bases between. The CDR3 spans 13 residues. CDR3 amino acids: CASSRGDPGELFF. As DNA, the CDR3 is TGTGCCAGCAGTAGGGGGGACCCCGGGGAGCTGTTTTTT. The full variable domain, with the rest looked up from reference TRBV7-9 and TRBJ2-2, is DTGVSQNPRHKITKRGQNVTFRCDPISEHNRLYWYRQTLGQGPEFLTYFQNEAQLEKSRLLSDRFSAERPKGSFSTLEIQRTEQGDSAMYLCASSRGDPGELFFGEGSRLTVL.

This clonotype was seen only a few times. This chain joins TRBV12-3 or TRBV12-4 and TRBJ2-5, with 13 bases aligning to TRBD2. Trimming removed 8 bases from V and 2 bases from J; junction bases left unmatched: 5. There are 15 residues in the CDR3. The DNA of the CDR3 is TGTGCCAGCGGACTAGCGGGAGAGTCTCAAGAGACCCAGTACTTC. This codes for CASGLAGESQETQYF.

The table lists this clonotype with many counts. This chain links TRBV9 with TRBJ1-3; TRBD1 might be the D (5 bases). Trimming pared 0 bases from V and 0 bases from J, leaving 7 bases between. Germline CDR1 SGDLS, CDR2 YYNGEE. The CDR3 has 15 residues. CDR3 nucleotides: TGTGCCAGCAGCGTAGGGGGCAGCTCTGGAAACACCATATATTTT. Translated, it gives CASSVGGSSGNTIYF.

In this sample, this clonotype turned up a few times. V is TRBV27 and J is TRBJ1-2; TRBD1 agrees at 8 bases. This CDR3 has 13 amino acids. V lost 8 bases, J lost 8 bases, and 10 bases stayed unmatched. Germline assignment: CDR1 MNHEY and CDR2 SMNVEV (reference sequence). The CDR3 here is CASSPGGAEGYTF. The CDR3 bases are TGTGCCAGCTCTCCAGGGGGCGCAGAAGGCTACACCTTC.